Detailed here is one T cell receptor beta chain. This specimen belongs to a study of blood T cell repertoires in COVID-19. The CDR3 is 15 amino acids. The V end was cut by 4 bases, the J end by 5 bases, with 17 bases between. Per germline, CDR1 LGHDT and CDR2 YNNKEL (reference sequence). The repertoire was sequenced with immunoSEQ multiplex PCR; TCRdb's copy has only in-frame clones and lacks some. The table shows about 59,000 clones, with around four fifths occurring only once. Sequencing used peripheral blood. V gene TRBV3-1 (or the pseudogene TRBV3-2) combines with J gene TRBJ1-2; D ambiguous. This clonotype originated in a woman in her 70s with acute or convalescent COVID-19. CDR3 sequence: CASSPKTPGWYGYTF. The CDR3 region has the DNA TGTGCCAGCAGCCCGAAGACACCTGGTTGGTATGGCTACACCTTC.